This TCR beta chain was retrieved from a study of T cells in Graves' hyperthyroidism and ophthalmopathy. Study-wide results and limits: Before onset, ophthalmopathy was predicted by the model a median around 6 months earlier.

It was 8 to 10 ml of fresh peripheral blood that supplied the PBMCs. The TCR beta CDR3 regions underwent amplification using RNA transcripts as the source. RT-PCR in the first round (using the HTBI primer set) targeted the TCR CDR3. A single record per CDR3 protein comes from TCRdb applying MiXCR to the multiplex PCR reads. Here the sample spans about 290,000 distinct CDR3 sequences, about a sixth being singletons. This clonotype was detected many times. Its cognate antigen is unknown. The CDR3 has 14 residues. V dropped 0 bases and J dropped 3 bases, with 7 bases sitting between them. Germline CDR1 reads LGHNA; CDR2 reads YSLEER.

This TCR derives from an older woman with Graves' ophthalmopathy. The rearrangement joins TRBV4-3 to TRBJ2-3; D is unclear. The sequenced material came from blood. As DNA, the CDR3 is TGCGCCAGCAGCCAAGAGTGGGGAACAGATACGCAGTATTTT. This codes for CASSQEWGTDTQYF.